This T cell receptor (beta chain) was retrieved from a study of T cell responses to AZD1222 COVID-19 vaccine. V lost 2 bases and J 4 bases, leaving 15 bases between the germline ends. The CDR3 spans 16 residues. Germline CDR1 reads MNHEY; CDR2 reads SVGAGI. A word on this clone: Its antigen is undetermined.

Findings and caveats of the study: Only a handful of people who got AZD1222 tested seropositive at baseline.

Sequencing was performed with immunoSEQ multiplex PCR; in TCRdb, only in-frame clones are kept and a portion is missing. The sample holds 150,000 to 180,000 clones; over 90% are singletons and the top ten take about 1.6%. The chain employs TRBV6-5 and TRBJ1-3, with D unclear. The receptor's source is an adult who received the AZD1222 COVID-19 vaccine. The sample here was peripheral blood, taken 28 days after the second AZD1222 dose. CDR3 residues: CASSYRFMTVGNTIYF. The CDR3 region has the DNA TGTGCCAGCAGTTACCGTTTCATGACGGTGGGAAACACCATATATTTT.